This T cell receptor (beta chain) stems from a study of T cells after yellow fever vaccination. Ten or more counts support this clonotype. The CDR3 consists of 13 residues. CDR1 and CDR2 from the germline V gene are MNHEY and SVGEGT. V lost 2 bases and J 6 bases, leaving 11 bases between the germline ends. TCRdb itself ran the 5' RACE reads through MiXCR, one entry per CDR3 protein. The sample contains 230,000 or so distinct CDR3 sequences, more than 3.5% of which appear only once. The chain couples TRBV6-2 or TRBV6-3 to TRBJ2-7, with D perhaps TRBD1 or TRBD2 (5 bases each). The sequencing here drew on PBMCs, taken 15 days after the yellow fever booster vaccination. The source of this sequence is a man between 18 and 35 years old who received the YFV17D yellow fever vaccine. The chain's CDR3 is CASSYVPRGEQYF. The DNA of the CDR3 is TGTGCCAGCAGTTACGTCCCGAGGGGCGAGCAGTACTTC.